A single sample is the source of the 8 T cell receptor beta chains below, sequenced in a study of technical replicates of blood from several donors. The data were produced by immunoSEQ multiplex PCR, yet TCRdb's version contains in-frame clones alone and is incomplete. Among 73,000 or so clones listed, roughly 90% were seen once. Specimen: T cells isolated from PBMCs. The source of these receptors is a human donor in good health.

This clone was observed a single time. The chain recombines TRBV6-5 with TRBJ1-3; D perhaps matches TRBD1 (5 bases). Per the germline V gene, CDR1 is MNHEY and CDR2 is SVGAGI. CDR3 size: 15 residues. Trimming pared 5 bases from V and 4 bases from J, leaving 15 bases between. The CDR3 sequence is CASSRETAEGNTIYF. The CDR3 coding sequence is TGTGCCAGCAGTCGGGAGACAGCTGAAGGAAACACCATATATTTT.

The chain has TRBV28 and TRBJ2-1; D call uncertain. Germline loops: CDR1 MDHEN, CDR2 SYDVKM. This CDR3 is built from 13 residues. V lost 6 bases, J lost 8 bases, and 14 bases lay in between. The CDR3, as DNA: TGTGCCAGCAGCCCCCCCGGAGAGTATGAGCAGTTCTTC. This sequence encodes CASSPPGEYEQFF.

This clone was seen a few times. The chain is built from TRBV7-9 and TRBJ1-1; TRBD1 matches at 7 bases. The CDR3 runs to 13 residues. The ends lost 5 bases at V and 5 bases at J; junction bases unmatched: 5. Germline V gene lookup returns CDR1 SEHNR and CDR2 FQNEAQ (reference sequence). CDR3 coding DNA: TGTGCCAGCAGCGGACAGGAACAAACTGAAGCTTTCTTT. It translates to CASSGQEQTEAFF.

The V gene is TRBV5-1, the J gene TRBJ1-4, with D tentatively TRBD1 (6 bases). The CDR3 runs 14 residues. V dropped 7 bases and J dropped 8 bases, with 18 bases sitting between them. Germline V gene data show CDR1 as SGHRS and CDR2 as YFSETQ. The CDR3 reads CASSRGGAQEKLFF. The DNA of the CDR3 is TGCGCCAGCTCAAGAGGGGGGGCGCAGGAAAAACTGTTTTTT.

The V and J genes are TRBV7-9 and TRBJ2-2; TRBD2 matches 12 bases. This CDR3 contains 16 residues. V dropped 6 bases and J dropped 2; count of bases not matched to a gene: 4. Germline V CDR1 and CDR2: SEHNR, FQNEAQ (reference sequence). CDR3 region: CASSSSGRVNTGELFF. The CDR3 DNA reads TGTGCCAGCAGTTCTAGCGGGAGGGTTAACACCGGGGAGCTGTTTTTT. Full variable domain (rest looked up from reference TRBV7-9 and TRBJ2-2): DTGVSQNPRHKITKRGQNVTFRCDPISEHNRLYWYRQTLGQGPEFLTYFQNEAQLEKSRLLSDRFSAERPKGSFSTLEIQRTEQGDSAMYLCASSSSGRVNTGELFFGEGSRLTVL.

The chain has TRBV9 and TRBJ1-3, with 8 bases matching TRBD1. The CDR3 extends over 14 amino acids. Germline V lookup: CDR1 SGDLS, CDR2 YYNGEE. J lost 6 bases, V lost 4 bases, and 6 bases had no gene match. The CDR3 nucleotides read TGTGCCAGCAGCCATTCAGGGGGCGAAAACACCATATATTTT. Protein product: CASSHSGGENTIYF.

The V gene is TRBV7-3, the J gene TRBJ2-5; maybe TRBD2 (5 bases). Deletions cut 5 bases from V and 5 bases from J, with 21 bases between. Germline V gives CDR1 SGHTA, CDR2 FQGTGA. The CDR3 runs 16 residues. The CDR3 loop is CASSRGGLGVFETQYF. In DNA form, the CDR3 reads TGTGCCAGCAGCCGAGGCGGACTGGGAGTTTTTGAGACCCAGTACTTC.

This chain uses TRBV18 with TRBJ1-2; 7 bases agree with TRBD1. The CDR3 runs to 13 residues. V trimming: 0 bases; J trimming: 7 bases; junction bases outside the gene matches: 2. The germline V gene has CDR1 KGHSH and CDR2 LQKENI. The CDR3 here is CASSPPTGTGYTF. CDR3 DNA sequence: TGTGCCAGCTCACCACCGACAGGGACTGGCTACACCTTC.